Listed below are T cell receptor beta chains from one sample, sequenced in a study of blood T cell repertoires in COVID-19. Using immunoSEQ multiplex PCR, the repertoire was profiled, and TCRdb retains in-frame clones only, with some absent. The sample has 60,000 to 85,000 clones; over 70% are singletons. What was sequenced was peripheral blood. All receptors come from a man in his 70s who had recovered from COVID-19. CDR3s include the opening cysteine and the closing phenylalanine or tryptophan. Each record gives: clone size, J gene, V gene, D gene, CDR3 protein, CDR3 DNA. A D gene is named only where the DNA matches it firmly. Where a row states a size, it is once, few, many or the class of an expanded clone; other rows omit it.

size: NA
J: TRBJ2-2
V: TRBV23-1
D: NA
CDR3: CASSQNVRGSTGELFF
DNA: TGCGCCAGCAGTCAAAATGTAAGGGGTAGCACCGGGGAGCTGTTTTTT

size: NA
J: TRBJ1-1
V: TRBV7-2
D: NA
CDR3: CASSSWGRVDTEAFF
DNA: TGTGCCAGCAGTTCTTGGGGGCGGGTCGACACTGAAGCTTTCTTT

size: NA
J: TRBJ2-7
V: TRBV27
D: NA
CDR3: CASSTTRGYYEQYF
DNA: TGTGCCAGCAGTACCACTCGGGGGTACTACGAGCAGTACTTC

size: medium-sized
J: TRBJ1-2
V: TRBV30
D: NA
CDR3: CAWNRRLSYGYTF
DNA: TGTGCCTGGAATCGCAGGCTAAGCTATGGCTACACCTTC

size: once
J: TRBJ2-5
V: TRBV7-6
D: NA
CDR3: CASSLGASEQETQYF
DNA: TGTGCCAGCAGCTTAGGAGCCAGCGAACAAGAGACCCAGTACTTC

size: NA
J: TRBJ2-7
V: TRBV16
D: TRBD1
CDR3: CASSQGQGSSEQYF
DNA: TGTGCCAGCAGCCAAGGACAGGGGTCAAGCGAGCAGTACTTC

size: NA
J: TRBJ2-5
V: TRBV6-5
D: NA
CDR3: CASSYGHQETQYF
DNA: TGTGCCAGCAGTTACGGGCACCAAGAGACCCAGTACTTC

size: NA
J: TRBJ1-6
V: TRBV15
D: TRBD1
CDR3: CATSRLKGQLSSYNSPLHF
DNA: TGTGCCACCAGCAGACTCAAGGGACAGCTTAGCTCCTATAATTCACCCCTCCACTTT

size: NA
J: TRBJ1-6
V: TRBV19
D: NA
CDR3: CASRNFAAGDSPLHF
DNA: TGTGCCAGCAGGAACTTTGCGGCAGGGGACTCACCCCTCCACTTT

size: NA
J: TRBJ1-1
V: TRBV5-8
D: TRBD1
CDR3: CASSWTAGTGLVWGTEAFF
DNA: TGTGCCAGCAGCTGGACCGCTGGGACAGGGTTGGTTTGGGGCACTGAAGCTTTCTTT

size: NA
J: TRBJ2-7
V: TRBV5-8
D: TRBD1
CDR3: CASSLRTGPILYEQYF
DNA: TGTGCCAGCAGTCTGAGGACAGGGCCAATCCTCTACGAGCAGTACTTC

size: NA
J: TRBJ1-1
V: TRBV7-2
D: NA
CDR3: CASSLVPGENTEAFF
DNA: TGTGCCAGCAGCTTAGTCCCAGGGGAGAACACTGAAGCTTTCTTT

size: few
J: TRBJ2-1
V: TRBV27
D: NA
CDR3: CASSVNRDPRYNEQFF
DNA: TGTGCCAGCAGTGTAAACAGGGATCCGCGGTACAATGAGCAGTTCTTC

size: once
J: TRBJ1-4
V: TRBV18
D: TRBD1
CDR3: CASSPRQGATNEKLFF
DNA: TGTGCCAGCTCACCTCGACAGGGGGCAACTAATGAAAAACTGTTTTTT

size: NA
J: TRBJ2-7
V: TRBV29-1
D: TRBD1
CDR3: CSVTKTGAVEQYF
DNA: TGCAGCGTGACAAAGACAGGGGCCGTCGAGCAGTACTTC

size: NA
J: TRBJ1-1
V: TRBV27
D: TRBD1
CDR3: CASSRDRGRDTEAFF
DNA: TGTGCCAGCAGCCGGGACAGGGGAAGGGACACTGAAGCTTTCTTT

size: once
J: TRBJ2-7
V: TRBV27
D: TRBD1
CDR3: CASSLLGTVNSYEQYF
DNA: TGTGCCAGCAGTTTATTAGGGACAGTTAACTCCTACGAGCAGTACTTC

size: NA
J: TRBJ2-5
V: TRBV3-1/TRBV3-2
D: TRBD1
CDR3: CASSPTGTEETQYF
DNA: TGTGCCAGCAGCCCCACCGGGACAGAAGAGACCCAGTACTTC

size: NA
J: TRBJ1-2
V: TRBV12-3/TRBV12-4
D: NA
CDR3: CASTIDRNGYTF
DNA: TGTGCCAGCACCATCGACAGAAATGGCTACACCTTC

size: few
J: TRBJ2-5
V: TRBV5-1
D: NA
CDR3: CASSFAAGGRQETQYF
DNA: TGCGCCAGCAGCTTTGCGGCAGGGGGGCGTCAAGAGACCCAGTACTTC

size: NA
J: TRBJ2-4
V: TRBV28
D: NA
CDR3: CASSLDIAGAKNIQYF
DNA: TGTGCCAGCAGTTTAGATATTGCGGGGGCCAAAAACATTCAGTACTTC

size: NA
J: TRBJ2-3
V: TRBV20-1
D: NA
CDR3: CSAIPRDTQYF
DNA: TGCAGTGCTATCCCTCGGGATACGCAGTATTTT

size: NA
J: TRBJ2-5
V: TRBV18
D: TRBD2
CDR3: CASSPGLADYETQYF
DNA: TGTGCCAGCTCACCCGGACTAGCGGACTATGAGACCCAGTACTTC

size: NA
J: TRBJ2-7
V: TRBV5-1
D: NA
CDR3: CASSLGGSNTYEQYF
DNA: TGCGCCAGCAGCTTGGGGGGCAGCAACACCTACGAGCAGTACTTC

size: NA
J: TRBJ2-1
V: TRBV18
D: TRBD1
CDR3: CASSDRGRGNEQFF
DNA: TGTGCCAGCTCGGACAGGGGCCGGGGAAATGAGCAGTTCTTC

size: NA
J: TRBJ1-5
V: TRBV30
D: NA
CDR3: CAWKQEGQPQHF
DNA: TGTGCCTGGAAACAGGAGGGCCAGCCCCAGCATTTT

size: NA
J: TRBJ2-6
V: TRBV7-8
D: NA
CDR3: CASSLALSAGGFVLTF
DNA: TGTGCCAGCAGCTTAGCGCTGTCAGCTGGCGGTTTCGTCCTGACTTTC

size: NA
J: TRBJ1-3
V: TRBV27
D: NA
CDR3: CASSLWTPAGAGNTIYF
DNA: TGTGCCAGCAGTTTATGGACCCCGGCGGGGGCTGGAAACACCATATATTTT

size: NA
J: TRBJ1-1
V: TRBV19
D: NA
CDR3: CASSPQRTVSEAFF
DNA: TGTGCCAGTAGTCCTCAAAGGACAGTCTCTGAAGCTTTCTTT

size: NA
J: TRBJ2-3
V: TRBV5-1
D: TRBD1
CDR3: CASSLQGDSADTQYF
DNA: TGCGCCAGCAGCCTACAGGGGGATAGCGCAGATACGCAGTATTTT

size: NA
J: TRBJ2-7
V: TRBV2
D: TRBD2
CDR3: CASRAGGGFSYEQYF
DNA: TGTGCCAGCAGGGCGGGAGGGGGATTTTCTTACGAGCAGTACTTC

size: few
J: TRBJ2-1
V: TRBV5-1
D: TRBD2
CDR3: CASSLGLAGAVNEQFF
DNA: TGCGCCAGCAGCTTGGGGTTAGCGGGAGCGGTCAATGAGCAGTTCTTC

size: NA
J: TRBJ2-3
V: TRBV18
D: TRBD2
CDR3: CASSPASGGAADTQYF
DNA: TGTGCCAGCTCACCAGCTAGCGGGGGGGCCGCAGATACGCAGTATTTT

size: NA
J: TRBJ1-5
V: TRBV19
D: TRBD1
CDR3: CATWDRGRSGQPQHF
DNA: TGTGCCACCTGGGACAGGGGCCGGTCCGGTCAGCCCCAGCATTTT

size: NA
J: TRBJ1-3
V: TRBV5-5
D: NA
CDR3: CASSLGPSGGAGNTIYF
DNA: TGTGCCAGCAGCTTGGGTCCCTCGGGAGGCGCTGGAAACACCATATATTTT

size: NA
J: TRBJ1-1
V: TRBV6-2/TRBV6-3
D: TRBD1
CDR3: CASSYPTGVGTEAFF
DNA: TGTGCCAGCAGTTACCCCACAGGGGTTGGCACTGAAGCTTTCTTT

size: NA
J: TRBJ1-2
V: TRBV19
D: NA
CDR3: CASSVDGHVRGYTF
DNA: TGTGCCAGTTCAGTGGACGGACACGTTCGCGGCTACACCTTC

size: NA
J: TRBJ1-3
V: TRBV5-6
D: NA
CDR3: CASSLVSSGNTIYF
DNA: TGTGCCAGCAGCTTAGTTAGCTCTGGAAACACCATATATTTT

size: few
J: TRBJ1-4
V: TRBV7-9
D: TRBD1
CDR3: CASRAGTGNEKLFF
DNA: TGTGCCAGCAGAGCCGGGACAGGGAACGAAAAACTGTTTTTT

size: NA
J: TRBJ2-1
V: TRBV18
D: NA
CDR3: CASSQGTVYNEQFF
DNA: TGTGCCAGCTCCCAGGGGACCGTCTACAATGAGCAGTTCTTC

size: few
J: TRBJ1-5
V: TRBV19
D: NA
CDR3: CASSNRAGNQPQHF
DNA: TGTGCCAGTAGTAACAGGGCCGGCAATCAGCCCCAGCATTTT

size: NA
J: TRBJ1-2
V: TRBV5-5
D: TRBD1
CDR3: CASSLVGTVGDGYTF
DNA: TGTGCCAGCAGCTTGGTGGGGACAGTTGGGGATGGCTACACCTTC

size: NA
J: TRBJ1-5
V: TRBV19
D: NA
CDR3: CASRSARSQPQHF
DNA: TGTGCCAGTAGATCGGCTAGGAGTCAGCCCCAGCATTTT

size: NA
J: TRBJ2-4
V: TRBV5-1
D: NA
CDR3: CASSLNDRNLAKNIQYF
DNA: TGCGCCAGCAGCTTGAATGACAGAAACCTAGCCAAAAACATTCAGTACTTC

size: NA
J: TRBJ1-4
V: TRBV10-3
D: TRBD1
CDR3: CAIGTAINEKLFF
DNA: TGTGCCATCGGGACAGCGATAAATGAAAAACTGTTTTTT

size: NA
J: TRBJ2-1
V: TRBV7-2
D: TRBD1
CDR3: CASSVRQGRAYNEQFF
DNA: TGTGCCAGCAGCGTGAGACAGGGAAGGGCCTACAATGAGCAGTTCTTC

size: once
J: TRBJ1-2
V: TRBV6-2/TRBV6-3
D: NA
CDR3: CASSQPGYGYTF
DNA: TGTGCCAGCAGCCAGCCAGGGTATGGCTACACCTTC

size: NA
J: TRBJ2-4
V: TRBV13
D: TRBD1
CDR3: CASSLGDRGKNIQYF
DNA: TGTGCCAGCAGCTTGGGGGACAGGGGGAAAAACATTCAGTACTTC

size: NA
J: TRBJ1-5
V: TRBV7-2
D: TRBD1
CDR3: CASSEGQLNQPQHF
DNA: TGTGCCAGCAGCGAGGGACAGCTTAATCAGCCCCAGCATTTT

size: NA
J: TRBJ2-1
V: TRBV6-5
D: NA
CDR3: CASRTLNEQFF
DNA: TGTGCCAGCCGTACTCTCAATGAGCAGTTCTTC

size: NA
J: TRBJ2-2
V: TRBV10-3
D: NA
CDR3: CAISDDRRGANTGELFF
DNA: TGTGCCATCAGTGACGACCGCCGCGGGGCGAACACCGGGGAGCTGTTTTTT

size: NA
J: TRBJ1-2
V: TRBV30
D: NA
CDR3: CAWAGGDYGYTF
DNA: TGTGCCTGGGCCGGGGGAGACTATGGCTACACCTTC

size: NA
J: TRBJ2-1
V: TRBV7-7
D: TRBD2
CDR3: CASSPPGPSGLNEQFF
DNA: TGTGCCAGCAGCCCCCCCGGCCCTAGCGGACTCAATGAGCAGTTCTTC